Listed here are 19 T cell receptor beta chains from one sample, sequenced in a study of blood T cell repertoires in COVID-19. Clones were sequenced by immunoSEQ multiplex PCR, and TCRdb holds only the in-frame ones, with some missing. The repertoire has under 350,000 clones, 65% to 90% of them found once; the top ten carry roughly 4.2%. Sequences were obtained from PBMCs or T cells enriched from blood (not recorded which). These receptors were obtained from a woman in her thirties or forties with acute COVID-19.

The chain recombines TRBV9 with TRBJ2-7; 11 positions agree with TRBD2. V was pared by 3 bases and J by 0 bases, with 5 bases of the junction left unmatched. The CDR3 totals 16 residues. Germline V CDR1 and CDR2: SGDLS, YYNGEE. CDR3 region: CASSAGLAGPSYEQYF. CDR3 in DNA: TGTGCCAGCAGCGCAGGACTAGCGGGCCCCTCCTACGAGCAGTACTTC. Full variable domain (outside the CDR3, taken from reference TRBV9 and TRBJ2-7): DSGVTQTPKHLITATGQRVTLRCSPRSGDLSVYWYQQSLDQGLQFLIQYYNGEERAKGNILERFSAQQFPDLHSELNLSSLELGDSALYFCASSAGLAGPSYEQYFGPGTRLTVT.

V gene TRBV5-1 combines with J gene TRBJ1-2; 8 bases align to TRBD1. Germline-derived CDR1 and CDR2 are SGHRS and YFSETQ. CDR3 size: 13 residues. Trimming cost V 6 bases and J 0 bases; bases outside gene matches: 1. As DNA, the CDR3 is TGCGCCAGCACGACAGGGGCTAACTATGGCTACACCTTC. This gives the protein CASTTGANYGYTF.

CDR3 coding DNA: TGTGCCAGCAGCCCCCGATCCAGGGGGCGCTTTGATACGCAGTATTTT. This sequence encodes CASSPRSRGRFDTQYF. The chain links TRBV9 to TRBJ2-3; 8 positions agree with TRBD1. CDR3 size: 16 residues. Unmatched junction bases numbered 13, after V lost 4 bases and J lost 6 bases. The germline V gene has CDR1 SGDLS and CDR2 YYNGEE.

Here the CDR3 DNA reads TGTGCCAGCAGGATGCCGGGGGCAGGGGGGAGTGGCTACACCTTC. Protein: CASRMPGAGGSGYTF. This chain links TRBV28 with TRBJ1-2; 7 nucleotides align to TRBD1. V gave up 6 bases and J gave up 7 bases; unmatched junction bases: 14. Germline CDR1 reads MDHEN; CDR2 reads SYDVKM. The CDR3 has 15 amino acids.

Notes on this clone: Sequence at one end of the junction differs from germline and may be a read error. The chain is built from TRBV7-6 and TRBJ2-3; 11 bases are shared with TRBD2. Germline V lookup: CDR1 SGHVS, CDR2 FNYEAQ. The CDR3 runs to 15 residues. The CDR3 coding sequence is TGTGCCAGCAGCCTAGCGGGGGGTAGGTCAGATACGCAGTATTTT. Protein sequence: CASSLAGGRSDTQYF.

This clone was counted many times. The rearrangement links TRBV2 to TRBJ2-6, with 7 nucleotides matching TRBD2. The CDR3 spans 15 residues. J gave up 1 base and V 5 bases, and 2 bases lay outside the gene matches. Germline CDR1 and CDR2: SNHLY and FYNNEI. CDR3 bases: TGTGCCAGCAGTTACGGGGGGTCTGGGGCCAACGTCCTGACTTTC. Translation: CASSYGGSGANVLTF.

This sequence joins TRBV2 and TRBJ1-4; 7 bases are a match to TRBD1. Looked up from germline, CDR1 is SNHLY and CDR2 is FYNNEI. V dropped 0 bases and J dropped 4; count of bases not matched to a gene: 5. This CDR3 has 16 residues. The CDR3 is CASSEAGGRGNEKLFF. Here the CDR3 DNA reads TGTGCCAGCAGTGAAGCAGGGGGCAGGGGTAATGAAAAACTGTTTTTT.

The V and J genes are TRBV6-1 and TRBJ1-1, with 7 bases that match TRBD1. Germline V lookup: CDR1 MNHNS, CDR2 SASEGT. V was pared by 2 bases and J by 5 bases, with 2 bases of the junction left unmatched. This CDR3 spans 13 amino acids. CDR3 in DNA: TGTGCCAGCAGTGAAACAGGGGTGACTGAAGCTTTCTTT. Translated, it gives CASSETGVTEAFF.

CDR3 amino acids: CASSDRGPYEQYF. CDR3 DNA: TGCGCCAGCAGCGACAGGGGACCCTACGAGCAGTACTTC. The rearrangement joins TRBV5-1 to TRBJ2-7; 8 bases are shared with TRBD1. Germline loops: CDR1 SGHRS, CDR2 YFSETQ. The CDR3 has 13 amino acids. The junction had 2 bases not matched to a gene; V was cut back by 4 bases and J by 2 bases.

The chain links TRBV9 to TRBJ1-2; 11 bases line up with TRBD1. The V and J ends lost 1 base and 8 bases, in that order; junction bases with no gene match: 7. The CDR3 consists of 15 residues. Germline V gene sequence: CDR1 SGDLS, CDR2 YYNGEE. The CDR3 loop reads CASSVTDRGQEGYTF. In nucleotides, the CDR3 is TGTGCCAGCAGCGTAACGGACAGGGGGCAGGAGGGCTACACCTTC.

The gene calls are TRBV7-2 and TRBJ1-2, with no clear D. The CDR3 loop spans 15 amino acids. V shed 0 bases and J shed 8 bases, with 16 bases lying between them. Per germline, CDR1 SGHTA and CDR2 FQGNSA. Written as DNA, the CDR3 is TGTGCCAGCAGCTTAGCGCTCGGGGTATCGGGAGGCTACACCTTC. Its protein product is CASSLALGVSGGYTF.

V gene TRBV10-3 combines with J gene TRBJ2-2; 8 nucleotides align to TRBD1. Trimming at V came to 11 bases and at J to 4 bases, leaving 12 bases not matched to a gene. Germline lookup yields CDR1 ENHRY and CDR2 SYGVKD. The CDR3 is made up of 15 amino acids. The CDR3 DNA reads as TGTGCCGTCCTACGGACAGGGCGGGGCACCGGGGAGCTGTTTTTT. Translating gives CAVLRTGRGTGELFF.

This chain connects TRBV28 to TRBJ2-7; 7 bases match TRBD1. V was clipped by 5 bases and J by 3 bases; unmatched bases: 16. This CDR3 is 17 amino acids long. Germline V gene data show CDR1 as MDHEN and CDR2 as SYDVKM. Here the CDR3 reads CASSGQGQHSGVYEQYF. The CDR3, as DNA: TGTGCCAGCAGTGGCCAGGGACAGCATAGTGGGGTCTACGAGCAGTACTTC.

This rearrangement joins TRBV6-5 to TRBJ2-7; D is ambiguous. The CDR3 is 14 amino acids. The germline gives CDR1 MNHEY, CDR2 SVGAGI. The V end lost 2 bases, the J end lost 4 bases, and 12 bases lay between the germline ends. Here the CDR3 DNA reads TGTGCCAGCAGTTACGGTGGCAGGTCGTACGAGCAGTACTTC. Encoded protein: CASSYGGRSYEQYF.

Only one count was recorded for this clone. The gene calls are TRBV28 and TRBJ1-5; D not resolved. The CDR3 totals 15 residues. Germline V gives CDR1 MDHEN, CDR2 SYDVKM. Trimming shortened V by 2 bases and J by 4 bases, and 12 bases separated the two germline ends. CDR3 sequence: CASSLVAGGNQPQHF. In nucleotides, the CDR3 is TGTGCCAGCAGTTTAGTAGCAGGAGGAAATCAGCCCCAGCATTTT.

V and J are TRBV5-6 and TRBJ2-5, with 8 bases aligning to TRBD1. With 4 bases clipped from V and 7 bases from J, the junction kept 12 bases outside the gene matches. The germline V gene has CDR1 SGHDT and CDR2 YYEEEE. This CDR3 is 15 amino acids long. The CDR3, as DNA: TGTGCCAGCAGCCGAGGGACAGGCAAATGGGGGACCCAGTACTTC. It yields the protein CASSRGTGKWGTQYF.

This chain uses TRBV3-1 (or the pseudogene TRBV3-2) with TRBJ1-1; D is unclear. The germline gives CDR1 LGHDT, CDR2 YNNKEL (reference sequence). CDR3 length equals 13 residues. The V and J ends lost 3 bases and 7 bases respectively, with 12 bases between them. CDR3: CASSQRTFGEAFF. The CDR3 region has the DNA TGTGCCAGCAGCCAGCGAACGTTTGGTGAAGCTTTCTTT.

The V call is TRBV4-2, the J call TRBJ2-6; 8 bases match TRBD1. Germline V gene lookup returns CDR1 LGHNA and CDR2 YNFKEQ. The junction had 2 bases not matched to a gene; V was cut back by 2 bases and J by 2 bases. The CDR3 is 16 amino acids. The CDR3 loop reads CASSQQGATGANVLTF. The CDR3 nucleotides are TGTGCCAGCAGCCAACAGGGGGCGACTGGGGCCAACGTCCTGACTTTC.

In this sample, this clone turned up once. The rearrangement links TRBV19 to TRBJ1-5; D call uncertain. The ends were cut back, 1 base at V and 1 base at J, with 8 bases in the middle. Germline CDR1 and CDR2: LNHDA and SQIVND (reference sequence). The CDR3 covers 15 residues. CDR3 bases: TGTGCCAGTAGTATAGGCGGGCAGAGCAATCAGCCCCAGCATTTT. Translating it yields CASSIGGQSNQPQHF.